The 26 T cell receptor beta chains given below trace back to one sample, sequenced in a study of cytomegalovirus exposure and HLA in healthy donors. The PCR used 60 Vbeta and 13 Jbeta primers. Profiled with immunoSEQ multiplex PCR; TCRdb holds only in-frame clones, not every one. This table lists about 70,000 clones. Sequencing used PBMCs. Receptors were obtained from a female donor in good health and CMV-seropositive.

The chain uses TRBV30 and TRBJ1-2; possibly TRBD1 for D (5 bases). Germline lookup yields CDR1 GTSNPN and CDR2 SVGIG (reference sequence). The CDR3 covers 12 residues. The V gene lost 5 bases and the J gene lost 3 bases, with 10 bases spanning the gap. The CDR3 is CAWRGVDYGYTF. As DNA, the CDR3 is TGTGCCTGGCGGGGGGTCGACTATGGCTACACCTTC.

The chain combines TRBV28 with TRBJ1-2; tentatively, D is TRBD1 (6 bases). This CDR3 region has 14 residues. Between the trimmed V and J ends, which lost 10 bases and 5 bases, there was a span of 20 bases. Germline CDR1 reads MDHEN; CDR2 reads SYDVKM. The CDR3 sequence is CATGTTGTLYGYTF. The CDR3 DNA reads as TGTGCCACCGGCACCACCGGGACATTATATGGCTACACCTTC.

The rearrangement uses TRBV6-5 and TRBJ1-1; 9 nucleotides align to TRBD1. The CDR3 has 14 residues. Germline values: CDR1 MNHEY, CDR2 SVGAGI. V was clipped by 5 bases and J by 7 bases; unmatched bases: 8. CDR3 region: CASSKYGQGSEAFF. In nucleotides, the CDR3 is TGTGCCAGCAGTAAATACGGACAGGGGAGTGAAGCTTTCTTT.

This chain links TRBV28 with TRBJ2-3; TRBD2 matches at 7 bases. Germline CDR1 and CDR2: MDHEN and SYDVKM. Germline trimming cut 10 bases from V and 0 bases from J; bases unmatched to any gene: 13. The CDR3 is 16 residues long. The CDR3 is CANSRLQGGSTDTQYF. DNA of the CDR3: TGTGCCAACTCGAGACTCCAGGGAGGGAGCACAGATACGCAGTATTTT.

As DNA, the CDR3 is TGTGCCATCAGTGGGTTTGAAGGGGATCAGCCCCAGCATTTT. It encodes CAISGFEGDQPQHF. V and J are TRBV10-3 and TRBJ1-5; perhaps TRBD1 as D (5 bases). This CDR3 has 14 amino acids. Germline V lookup: CDR1 ENHRY, CDR2 SYGVKD. V gave up 4 bases and J gave up 5 bases, with 12 bases separating them.

V is TRBV4-2 and J is TRBJ2-1, with D uncertain. The CDR3 has 13 residues. V was trimmed by 0 bases and J by 7 bases, leaving 7 bases between them. The germline CDR1 and CDR2 sequences are LGHNA and YNFKEQ. Here the CDR3 DNA reads TGTGCCAGCAGCCAAGATCTTCCGAATGAGCAGTTCTTC. It encodes CASSQDLPNEQFF.

The CDR3 protein is CASTPLLGGGNQPQHF. DNA of the CDR3: TGTGCCAGCACCCCACTTTTAGGGGGGGGCAATCAGCCCCAGCATTTT. The chain combines TRBV7-9 with TRBJ1-5, with a weak D call TRBD1 (6 bases). V dropped 7 bases and J dropped 2 bases, with 18 bases sitting between them. The CDR3 has 16 amino acids. Germline-derived CDR1 and CDR2 are SEHNR and FQNEAQ (reference sequence).

The V and J genes are TRBV14 and TRBJ1-1, with 7 nucleotides matching TRBD1. The V and J ends lost 5 bases and 1 base, in that order; junction bases with no gene match: 10. The CDR3 length is 16 residues. Germline V CDR1 and CDR2: SGHDN, FVKESK. CDR3 DNA sequence: TGTGCCAGCAGCGGTCAGGGGGGATATCGGAACACTGAAGCTTTCTTT. Translated: CASSGQGGYRNTEAFF.

The chain has TRBV6-1 and TRBJ2-2; D is possibly TRBD1 (6 bases). V lost 6 bases and J 6 bases, leaving 14 bases between the germline ends. The V gene's germline CDR1 is MNHNS and CDR2 SASEGT. CDR3 size: 14 residues. The CDR3 nucleotides read TGTGCCAGCAGAACCAAACAGGGTCCCGGGGAGCTGTTTTTT. As protein: CASRTKQGPGELFF.

V gene TRBV29-1 combines with J gene TRBJ2-7; D perhaps matches TRBD2 (7 bases). Germline V CDR1 and CDR2: SQVTM, ANQGSEA. The CDR3 totals 13 residues. V was shortened by 6 bases and J by 6 bases, with 18 bases between the two germline ends. The CDR3 loop is CSVQWERGGEQYF. CDR3 DNA sequence: TGCAGCGTCCAATGGGAGAGGGGGGGCGAGCAGTACTTC.

J is TRBJ2-7 and V is TRBV6-1; 9 bases are shared with TRBD1. Trimming removed 9 bases from V and 1 base from J; junction bases left unmatched: 10. The CDR3 contains 15 residues. Germline CDR1 and CDR2: MNHNS and SASEGT. The CDR3 region is CASYTVGQGSYEQYF. Written as DNA, the CDR3 is TGTGCCAGTTACACCGTAGGACAGGGGTCCTACGAGCAGTACTTC.

This chain uses TRBV30 with TRBJ1-2, with D possibly being TRBD1 (5 bases). The germline V gene encodes CDR1 GTSNPN and CDR2 SVGIG (reference sequence). The V end was cut by 3 bases, the J end by 0 bases, with 14 bases between. CDR3 size: 15 residues. The chain's CDR3 is CAWRKDSEANYGYTF. As DNA, the CDR3 is TGTGCCTGGAGAAAAGACAGTGAAGCTAACTATGGCTACACCTTC.

The chain is built from TRBV6-1 and TRBJ1-2; TRBD1 matches at 10 bases. Germline-derived CDR1 and CDR2 are MNHNS and SASEGT. V was clipped by 6 bases and J by 7 bases; unmatched bases: 11. The CDR3 sequence is 15 residues long. CDR3 in amino acids: CASSQSGTGVFGYTF. As DNA, the CDR3 is TGTGCCAGCAGCCAGTCCGGGACAGGGGTGTTTGGCTACACCTTC.

DNA for the CDR3: TGTGCCAGCAGGCAGGGGGCAGAGGGCTACACCTTC. Amino acids: CASRQGAEGYTF. This chain joins TRBV2 and TRBJ1-2; 8 bases fit TRBD1. V trimming: 6 bases; J trimming: 8 bases; junction bases outside the gene matches: 5. CDR3 length: 12 residues. The germline CDR1 and CDR2 sequences are SNHLY and FYNNEI.

The chain has TRBV30 and TRBJ1-4; D gene ambiguous. Germline CDR1 is GTSNPN and CDR2 is SVGIG (reference sequence). Trimming stripped 1 base from V and 5 bases from J, with 5 bases between. The CDR3 runs 12 residues. The CDR3 spells CAWSAGNEKLFF. In DNA, the CDR3 is TGTGCCTGGAGTGCCGGGAATGAAAAACTGTTTTTT.

The rearrangement uses TRBV11-3 and TRBJ2-3, with D maybe TRBD1 (6 bases). The V gene's germline CDR1 is SGHNT and CDR2 YENEEA. Trimming shortened V by 5 bases and J by 7 bases, and 13 bases separated the two germline ends. The CDR3 consists of 13 residues. CDR3 amino acids: CASSPGVDYTQYF. The CDR3 DNA sequence: TGTGCCAGCAGCCCAGGGGTCGATTATACGCAGTATTTT.

The V and J genes are TRBV7-6 and TRBJ2-1, with D possibly matching TRBD2 (5 bases). The CDR3 is made up of 16 amino acids. The V end was cut by 2 bases, the J end by 10 bases, with 21 bases between. Looked up from germline, CDR1 is SGHVS and CDR2 is FNYEAQ. The CDR3 DNA reads TGTGCCAGCAGCTTACACCCCAAGGAGCTGGTAGCGGAGCAGTTCTTC. The encoded protein is CASSLHPKELVAEQFF. Full variable domain (remainder filled in from reference TRBV7-6 and TRBJ2-1): GAGVSQSPRYKVTKRGQDVALRCDPISGHVSLYWYRQALGQGPEFLTYFNYEAQQDKSGLPNDRFSAERPEGSISTLTIQRTEQRDSAMYRCASSLHPKELVAEQFFGPGTRLTVL.

The CDR3 loop is CASSYTRQGETDTQYF. The CDR3 DNA reads TGTGCCAGCAGTTACACCCGACAGGGGGAGACAGATACGCAGTATTTT. The V and J genes are TRBV5-5 and TRBJ2-3; 9 positions match TRBD1. V gave up 5 bases and J gave up 3 bases; unmatched junction bases: 10. CDR1 and CDR2 (germline): SGHKS, YYEKEE (reference sequence). The CDR3 is 16 amino acids.

V gene TRBV14 combines with J gene TRBJ1-1, with D possibly TRBD1 on 5 matching bases. This CDR3 has 15 amino acids. V was clipped by 4 bases and J by 3 bases, with 15 bases between them. Per the germline V gene, CDR1 is SGHDN and CDR2 is FVKESK. DNA of the CDR3: TGTGCCAGCAGCCTCTCAGGCAGGGCGGACACTGAAGCTTTCTTT. Translating gives CASSLSGRADTEAFF.

The chain joins TRBV5-1 to TRBJ2-1; TRBD2 is a possible D gene (5 bases). V shed 1 base and J shed 5 bases, with 7 bases lying between them. Germline V gene lookup returns CDR1 SGHRS and CDR2 YFSETQ. The CDR3 totals 13 residues. The CDR3 nucleotides are TGCGCCAGCAGCTTGTGGCGGGACAATGAGCAGTTCTTC. This gives the protein CASSLWRDNEQFF.

The rearrangement uses TRBV28 and TRBJ1-2; TRBD1 agrees at 10 bases. Germline trimming cut 5 bases from V and 1 base from J; bases unmatched to any gene: 4. Germline V lookup: CDR1 MDHEN, CDR2 SYDVKM. This CDR3 has 15 residues. In DNA, the CDR3 is TGTGCCAGCAGTCCCGGGACAGGGGATAACTATGGCTACACCTTC. This gives the protein CASSPGTGDNYGYTF.

The gene calls are TRBV2 and TRBJ1-1; D not certain. Germline-derived CDR1 and CDR2 are SNHLY and FYNNEI. This CDR3 spans 10 amino acids. Trimming took off 8 bases at V and 5 bases at J, with 6 bases between the two ends. CDR3 region: CASRETEAFF. The CDR3 nucleotides are TGTGCCAGCCGGGAGACTGAAGCTTTCTTT.

The chain recombines TRBV7-9 with TRBJ2-7; 9 positions agree with TRBD1. Germline V lookup: CDR1 SEHNR, CDR2 FQNEAQ (reference sequence). The CDR3 runs 13 residues. V lost 3 bases, J lost 3 bases, and 0 bases stayed unmatched. The CDR3 DNA sequence: TGTGCCAGCAGCTTGACAGGGGGCTACGAGCAGTACTTC. It is translated as CASSLTGGYEQYF.

The gene calls are TRBV2 and TRBJ2-7, with TRBD2 identical over 8 bases. The CDR3 sequence is 15 residues long. The V segment lost 4 bases and the J segment 4 bases; nucleotides outside the gene matches: 9. CDR1 is SNHLY, CDR2 FYNNEI, per germline. The CDR3 region is CASSGARSGGYEQYF. Here the CDR3 DNA reads TGTGCCAGCAGTGGGGCTCGGAGCGGGGGTTACGAGCAGTACTTC.

This chain links TRBV7-2 with TRBJ2-7; 9 nucleotides align to TRBD2. The germline gives CDR1 SGHTA, CDR2 FQGNSA. This CDR3 is built from 15 residues. V lost 3 bases, J lost 5 bases, and 8 bases stayed unmatched. CDR3 DNA sequence: TGTGCCAGCAGCTTTGGGGGGCGGGAGGGTGACGAGCAGTACTTC. Protein: CASSFGGREGDEQYF.

The chain joins TRBV15 to TRBJ1-3; 7 positions match TRBD1. There are 15 residues in the CDR3. The junction had 2 bases not matched to a gene; V was cut back by 3 bases and J by 0 bases. Germline CDR1 LNHNV, CDR2 YYDKDF (reference sequence). The CDR3 loop reads CATSSPGGSGNTIYF. The CDR3 DNA follows: TGTGCCACCAGCAGCCCAGGGGGCTCTGGAAACACCATATATTTT.